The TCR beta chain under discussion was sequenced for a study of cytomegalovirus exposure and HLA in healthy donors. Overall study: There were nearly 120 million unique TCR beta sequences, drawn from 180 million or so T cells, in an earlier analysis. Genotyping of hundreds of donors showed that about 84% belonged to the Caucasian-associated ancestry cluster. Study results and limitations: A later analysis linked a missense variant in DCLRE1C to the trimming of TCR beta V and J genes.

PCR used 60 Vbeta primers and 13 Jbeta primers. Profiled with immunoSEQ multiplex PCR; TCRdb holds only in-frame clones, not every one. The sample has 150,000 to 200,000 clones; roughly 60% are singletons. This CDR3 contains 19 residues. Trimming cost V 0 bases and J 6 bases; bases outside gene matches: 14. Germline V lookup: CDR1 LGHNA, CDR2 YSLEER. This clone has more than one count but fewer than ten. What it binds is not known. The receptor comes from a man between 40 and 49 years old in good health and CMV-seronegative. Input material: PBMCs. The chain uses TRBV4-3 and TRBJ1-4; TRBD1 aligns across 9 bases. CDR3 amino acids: CASSQDGDRDYLPDEKLFF. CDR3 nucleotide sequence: TGCGCCAGCAGCCAAGATGGGGACAGGGATTATCTCCCAGATGAAAAACTGTTTTTT.